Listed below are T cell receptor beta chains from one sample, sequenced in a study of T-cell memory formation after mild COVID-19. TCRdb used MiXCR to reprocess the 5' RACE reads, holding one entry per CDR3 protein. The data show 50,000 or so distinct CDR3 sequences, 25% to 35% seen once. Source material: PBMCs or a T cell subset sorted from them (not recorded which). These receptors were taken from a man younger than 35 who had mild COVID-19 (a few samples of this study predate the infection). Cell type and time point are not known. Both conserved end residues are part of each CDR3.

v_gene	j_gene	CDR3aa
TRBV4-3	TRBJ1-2	CASSPHPGAYGYTF
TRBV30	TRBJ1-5	CAWSLPMRGQPQHF
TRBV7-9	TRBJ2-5	CASTPGQGFVRRETQYF
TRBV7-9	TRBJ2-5	CASSLPPGLGPETQYF
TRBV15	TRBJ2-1	CATSRDRDTYNEQFF
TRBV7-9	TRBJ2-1	CASSLSRGEAEQFF
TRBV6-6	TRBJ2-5	CASSYSRAGYQETQYF
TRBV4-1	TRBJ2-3	CASSQVAGGTDTQYF
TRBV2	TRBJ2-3	CAGTTGQVLPDTQYF
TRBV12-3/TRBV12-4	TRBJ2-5	CASSLRGDLQETQYF
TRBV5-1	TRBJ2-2	CASSPETGVTGELFF
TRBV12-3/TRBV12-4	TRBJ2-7	CASSSDSAQAYEQYF
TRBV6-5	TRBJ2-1	CASSSGRGSYNEQFF
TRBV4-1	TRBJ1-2	CASSQERGWNYGYTF
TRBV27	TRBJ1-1	CASSLRTGRDTEAFF
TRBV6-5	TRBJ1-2	CASSYGTGNSYGYTF
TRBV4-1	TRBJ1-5	CASSQERQGWPQHF
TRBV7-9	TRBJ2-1	CASSIFDNEQFF
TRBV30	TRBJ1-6	CAWSGGIFSSPLHF
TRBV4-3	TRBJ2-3	CASSQPGVTDTQYF
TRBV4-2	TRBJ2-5	CASSQLGPTPETQYF
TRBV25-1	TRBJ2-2	CASSDREGTGELFF
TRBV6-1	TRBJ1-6	CASTESESSYNSPLHF
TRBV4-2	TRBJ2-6	CASSQEAGAGANVLTF
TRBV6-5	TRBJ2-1	CASSDGTGYNEQFF
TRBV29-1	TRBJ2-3	CSVEVWQGAATDTQYF
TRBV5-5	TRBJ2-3	CASSFDRGLRTDTQYF
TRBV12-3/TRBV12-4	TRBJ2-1	CASSLAGGTGANEQFF
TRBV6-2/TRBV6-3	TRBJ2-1	CASSSWTSGGSSYNEQFF
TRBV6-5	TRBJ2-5	CASSPRDYKKTQYF
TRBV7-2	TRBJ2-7	CASSPSGTGVYEQYF
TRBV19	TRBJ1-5	CASSIGGGGQPQHF
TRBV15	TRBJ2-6	CATSRDQGSGANVLTF
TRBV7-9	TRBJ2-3	CASSLDTPPDTQYF
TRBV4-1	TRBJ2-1	CASSQERRGVDEQFF
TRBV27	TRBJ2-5	CASRGVGETQYF
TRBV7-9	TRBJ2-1	CASSHRLEQFF
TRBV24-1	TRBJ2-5	CATSDLEEETQYF
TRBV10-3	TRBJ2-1	CAIRPTRPPGDDNEQFF
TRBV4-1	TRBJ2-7	CASSQVTGGTYEQYF
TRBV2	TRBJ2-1	CASKVILNNEQFF
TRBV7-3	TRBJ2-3	CASSASGSTDTQYF